This T cell receptor (beta chain) was profiled in a study of T cell clonality in common variable immunodeficiency (dated by TCRdb to between 2015 and 2016). The full study reports these points: Compared with healthy controls, CVID subjects showed increased TCRbeta clonality (t-test p = 0.018), a feature most characteristic of about a third of subjects. According to the authors, finding the cause of the higher clonality in CVID would require sequencing the repertoires of T cell subpopulations. Even though DNA input was equal, the average per sample came to approximately 74,000 unique sequences for controls compared with 30,000 to 40,000 for CVID samples. Correlations between repertoire features and clinical complications were limited by patient heterogeneity within the CVID cohort. CVID TCRbeta sequences were reported to have fewer deletions and N-nucleotide insertions and to lack highly modified clones with 13 or more V deletions. Fewer TCRbeta clones were shared among CVID subjects than among healthy controls (p < 0.0001).

Equivalent amounts of genomic DNA from CVID and control samples were used as sequencing input. For every sample, a 60 bp segment covering the rearranged TCRbeta CDR3 region was amplified and then sequenced. TCRbeta amplification used the immunoSEQ assay, a bias-corrected multiplex PCR with high-throughput sequencing. Per the original workflow: Each unique nucleotide sequence was treated as a clone and annotated with V, D and J genes, copy number and frequency. Sequences were labeled productive if in frame, and non-productive if out of frame or containing stop codons. As previously described, clonality was calculated on the basis of Shannon's entropy. Mean CDR3 Kyte-Doolittle hydropathy was derived from the predicted amino acid sequences of productive clones. The R hclust function was used to hierarchically cluster scaled V gene usage with Manhattan distance and complete linkage. Clone sharing by CDR3 amino acid sequence was assessed by resampling 12 repertoires per group over 100 rounds. The repertoires were screened for roughly 70 published EBV-specific TCRbeta sequences and some 230 published CMV-specific TCRbeta sequences. After a couple of CVID samples that produced fewer than 10,000 sequences were dropped from the analysis, 42 CVID repertoires remained. The source is immuneACCESS, and TCRdb retained only in-frame sequences with V and J called. Part of the clones is not carried over; for the studies checked, unresolved V genes explain less than half of this, and the remainder is unexplained. V and J calls and clone size come straight from that table; D and trimming were deduced from the DNA. The sample records about 44,000 clones, none occurring a single time. The ten largest clonotypes hold roughly 10% of the sample.

Sequences SGHRS (CDR1) and YFSETQ (CDR2) are obtained from the germline V gene. There are 18 amino acids in the CDR3, from cysteine to phenylalanine inclusive. Sequencing covers 45 bases of the CDR3, shown here with the frame starting at base 1. After removal of 4 bases from V and 5 bases from J, the junction retains 15 bases not matched to a gene. This clone has ten or more counts. Its antigen is still unknown. From the germline J gene comes the end of the CDR3, since the read stops 3 residues before it. Other DNA sequences in the sample encode the same CDR3. Most CVID patients and most healthy controls were of Caucasian heritage. From each donor, about 4.5 to 9 ml of heparinized peripheral whole blood was collected. TCRbeta CDR3 repertoires were sequenced from genomic DNA of adults with common variable immune deficiency (CVID) and healthy adult controls. A total of 22 healthy adult volunteers (approximately 12 female and 10 male; age range 23 to 66 years, mean age about 32) were included in the control group. Diluted blood was subjected to density centrifugation over Hypaque 1077 or Ficoll-Paque for isolation of peripheral blood mononuclear cells. Genomic DNA was obtained from unsorted mononuclear cells through either Qiagen column purification or a centrifugation-based method.

This sequence was found in a person aged 18 to 75 in good health. The sequenced material came from peripheral blood mononuclear cells. The chain links TRBV5-1 with TRBJ2-7; TRBD2 agrees with 13 junctional bases. The covered CDR3 bases are TGCGCCAGCAGCACATCGGGACTAGCGGGGTTATTTCGGCACGAG. This encodes CASSTSGLAGLFRHE. The entire CDR3 protein is CASSTSGLAGLFRHEQYF.